Each of the 15 T cell receptor beta chains below was sequenced from the same sample in a study of T cell responses to AZD1222 COVID-19 vaccine. The protocol was immunoSEQ multiplex PCR, while the TCRdb copy is restricted to in-frame clones and leaves out a portion. The sample shows 190,000 or so clones, roughly 92% of them seen only once. Material: peripheral blood, obtained 28 days after the second AZD1222 dose. The origin of the receptors is an adult who received the AZD1222 COVID-19 vaccine.

The chain carries TRBV29-1 and TRBJ1-1, with a weak D call TRBD1 (6 bases). CDR3 length: 12 residues. Deletions cut 7 bases from V and 5 bases from J, with 14 bases between. CDR1 and CDR2 from the germline V gene are SQVTM and ANQGSEA. The CDR3 spells CSGKQGLTEAFF. The CDR3 DNA sequence: TGCAGCGGCAAGCAGGGGTTGACTGAAGCTTTCTTT.

This sequence joins TRBV3-1 (or the pseudogene TRBV3-2) and TRBJ2-4, with D maybe TRBD2 (5 bases). Germline V gene data show CDR1 as LGHDT and CDR2 as YNNKEL (reference sequence). The V end lost 0 bases, the J end lost 0 bases, and 9 bases lay between the germline ends. The CDR3 is 16 amino acids. CDR3 DNA: TGTGCCAGCAGCCAAGAAGGACTGCTAGCCAAAAACATTCAGTACTTC. Protein sequence: CASSQEGLLAKNIQYF.

This clone was counted once. The rearrangement joins TRBV28 to TRBJ1-4; D perhaps matches TRBD1 (5 bases). CDR3 length: 15 amino acids. Trimming took 5 bases from V and 3 from J, leaving 13 bases between them. Germline lookup yields CDR1 MDHEN and CDR2 SYDVKM. This CDR3 is CASSIQAGANEKLFF. CDR3 nucleotides: TGTGCCAGCAGTATACAGGCGGGGGCTAATGAAAAACTGTTTTTT.

The chain combines TRBV19 with TRBJ2-3, with D perhaps matching TRBD1 or TRBD2 (5 bases each). The V end was cut by 3 bases, the J end by 1 base, with 11 bases between. CDR3 length: 15 amino acids. Germline V gives CDR1 LNHDA, CDR2 SQIVND (reference sequence). CDR3 in amino acids: CASSIAGARTDTQYF. The CDR3 coding sequence is TGTGCCAGTAGTATCGCCGGGGCTCGCACAGATACGCAGTATTTT.

V is TRBV6-5 and J is TRBJ2-2; perhaps TRBD2 as D (6 bases). V gave up 0 bases and J gave up 6 bases, with 8 bases separating them. Germline V CDR1 and CDR2: MNHEY, SVGAGI. CDR3 length equals 14 residues. The chain's CDR3 is CASSYSTRPGELFF. The CDR3 DNA is TGTGCCAGCAGTTACTCGACTAGACCCGGGGAGCTGTTTTTT.

This clone was detected once. The chain uses TRBV19 and TRBJ1-4; D unclear. This CDR3 comprises 15 residues. The germline V gene has CDR1 LNHDA and CDR2 SQIVND (reference sequence). The ends were cut back, 4 bases at V and 0 bases at J, with 9 bases in the middle. The chain's CDR3 is CASSTPKATNEKLFF. In DNA form, the CDR3 reads TGTGCCAGTAGTACCCCAAAAGCAACTAATGAAAAACTGTTTTTT.

The rearrangement joins TRBV9 to TRBJ1-2; no definite D call. The CDR3 totals 14 residues. V lost 10 bases to trimming and J lost 4 bases, with 20 bases between them. Germline CDR1 SGDLS, CDR2 YYNGEE. CDR3 protein: CASHGEASGYGYTF. Here the CDR3 DNA reads TGTGCCTCTCACGGCGAGGCCTCGGGCTATGGCTACACCTTC.

CDR3 DNA sequence: TGTGCCAGCAGCTTAGCGAACACAGATACGCAGTATTTT. This sequence encodes CASSLANTDTQYF. The V and J genes are TRBV7-3 and TRBJ2-3; no firm D call. This CDR3 is built from 13 residues. V dropped 2 bases and J dropped 2 bases, with 5 bases sitting between them. Germline assignment: CDR1 SGHTA and CDR2 FQGTGA.

To note about this clone: A junction end diverges from the germline sequence, so it may reflect a read error. The chain joins TRBV11-2 to TRBJ2-3; 7 bases agree with TRBD1. The germline CDR1 and CDR2 sequences are SGHAT and FQNNGV. The CDR3 spans 12 residues. CDR3 region: CASSPRGQVVSF. DNA of the CDR3: TGTGCCAGCAGCCCCCGTGGACAGGTAGTAAGTTTT. Complete variable domain (other parts from reference TRBV11-2 and TRBJ2-3): EAGVAQSPRYKIIEKRQSVAFWCNPISGHATLYWYQQILGQGPKLLIQFQNNGVVDDSQLPKDRFSAERLKGVDSTLKIQPAKLEDSAVYLCASSPRGQVVSFGPGTRLTVL.

V is TRBV7-3 and J is TRBJ1-2, with TRBD1 as a possible D gene (5 bases). CDR1 and CDR2 (germline): SGHTA, FQGTGA. CDR3 size: 13 residues. V shed 5 bases and J shed 8 bases, with 15 bases lying between them. The CDR3 is CASSRTRDSGYTF. The CDR3 DNA reads as TGTGCCAGCAGCCGAACACGGGACTCGGGCTACACCTTC.

The chain couples TRBV6-2 or TRBV6-3 to TRBJ2-5; perhaps TRBD1 as D (6 bases). Trimming shortened V by 5 bases and J by 5 bases, and 24 bases separated the two germline ends. The length of the CDR3 is 17 residues. Germline assignment: CDR1 MNHEY and CDR2 SVGEGT. CDR3 sequence: CASSTEGHGIFRETQYF. The CDR3 DNA is TGTGCCAGCAGTACCGAGGGACACGGAATCTTTAGGGAGACCCAGTACTTC.

The rearrangement links TRBV30 to TRBJ2-3; TRBD2 might be the D (6 bases). The CDR3 is 15 residues long. Germline loops: CDR1 GTSNPN, CDR2 SVGIG (reference sequence). V shed 0 bases and J shed 3 bases, with 13 bases lying between them. In DNA form, the CDR3 reads TGTGCCTGGAGTGTTCTAGCGCAAGGAACAGATACGCAGTATTTT. Translation: CAWSVLAQGTDTQYF.

The chain has TRBV3-1 (or the pseudogene TRBV3-2) and TRBJ1-2, with D perhaps TRBD1 (5 bases). The V gene lost 3 bases and the J gene lost 4 bases, with 15 bases spanning the gap. Germline values: CDR1 LGHDT, CDR2 YNNKEL (reference sequence). This CDR3 region has 15 residues. CDR3 protein: CASSHSRGQFYGYTF. The CDR3 nucleotides read TGTGCCAGCAGCCACAGTAGGGGCCAATTCTATGGCTACACCTTC.

This chain uses TRBV19 with TRBJ1-5; a possible D gene is TRBD1 (5 bases). Per germline, CDR1 LNHDA and CDR2 SQIVND (reference sequence). The CDR3 is 16 amino acids. Trimming took 3 bases from V and 3 from J, leaving 15 bases between them. CDR3 nucleotides: TGTGCCAGTAGTATGGACCAGGGTGGGTACAATCAGCCCCAGCATTTT. It codes for CASSMDQGGYNQPQHF.

The chain carries TRBV7-9 and TRBJ2-1; maybe TRBD1 (6 bases). Trimming shortened V by 0 bases and J by 1 base, and 10 bases separated the two germline ends. The germline gives CDR1 SEHNR, CDR2 FQNEAQ (reference sequence). The CDR3 is 16 amino acids. CDR3 region: CASSLATRGSYNEQFF. The CDR3 DNA reads as TGTGCCAGCAGCTTAGCGACGAGGGGGTCCTACAATGAGCAGTTCTTC.